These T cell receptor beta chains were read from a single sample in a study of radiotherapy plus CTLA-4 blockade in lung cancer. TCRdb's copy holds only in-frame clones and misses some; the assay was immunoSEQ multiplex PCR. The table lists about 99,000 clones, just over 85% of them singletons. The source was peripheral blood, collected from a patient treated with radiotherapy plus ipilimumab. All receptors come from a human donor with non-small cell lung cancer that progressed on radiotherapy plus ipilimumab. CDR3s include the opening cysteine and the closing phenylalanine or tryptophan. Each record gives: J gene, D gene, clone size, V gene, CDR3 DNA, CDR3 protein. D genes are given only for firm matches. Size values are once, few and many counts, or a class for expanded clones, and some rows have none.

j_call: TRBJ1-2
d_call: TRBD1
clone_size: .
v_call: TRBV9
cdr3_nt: TGTGCCAGCAGCGGCTGGGACAGGGCTGGCTACACCTTC
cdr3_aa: CASSGWDRAGYTF

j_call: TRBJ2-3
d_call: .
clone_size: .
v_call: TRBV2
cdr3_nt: TGTGCCAGCAGCGCCTTGGGCCCAGATACGCAGTATTTT
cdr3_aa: CASSALGPDTQYF

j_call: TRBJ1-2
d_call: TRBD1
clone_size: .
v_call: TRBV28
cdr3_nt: TGTGCCAGCAGTTTGGTGCAGGGGGCGTGGGGCTACACCTTC
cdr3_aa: CASSLVQGAWGYTF

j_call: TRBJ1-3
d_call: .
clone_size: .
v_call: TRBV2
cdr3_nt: TGTGCCAGCAGGGGGGAGGAGGGGTACGGTGGAAACACCATATATTTT
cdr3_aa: CASRGEEGYGGNTIYF

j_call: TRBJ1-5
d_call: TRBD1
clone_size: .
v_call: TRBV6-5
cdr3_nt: TGTGCCACCAGGGGGACAGGGGGCAGGTTTCAGCCCCAGCATTTT
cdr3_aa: CATRGTGGRFQPQHF

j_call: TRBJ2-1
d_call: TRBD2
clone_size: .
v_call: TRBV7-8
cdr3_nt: TGTACCAGCAGCTCGGCCGGGGCGGGAGCCAACAATGAGCAGTTCTTC
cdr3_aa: CTSSSAGAGANNEQFF

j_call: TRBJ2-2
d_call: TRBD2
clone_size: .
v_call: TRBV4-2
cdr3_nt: TGTGCCAGCACCACGACACTAGCGGGAACCGGGGAGCTGTTTTTT
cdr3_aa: CASTTTLAGTGELFF

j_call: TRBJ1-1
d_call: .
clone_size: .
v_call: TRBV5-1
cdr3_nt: TGCGCCAGCAGCTTGCCGGGCAACACTGAAGCTTTCTTT
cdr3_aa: CASSLPGNTEAFF

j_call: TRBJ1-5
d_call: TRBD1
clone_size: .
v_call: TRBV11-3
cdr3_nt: TGTGCCAGCAGCACGGCCGGGACAGGGGTTCAGCCCCAGCATTTT
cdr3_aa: CASSTAGTGVQPQHF

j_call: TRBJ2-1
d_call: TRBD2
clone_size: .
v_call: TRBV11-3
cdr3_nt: TGTGCCAGCAGCTTTGGCGGGAGGGCCTTACAAGGCGAGCAGTTCTTC
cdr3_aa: CASSFGGRALQGEQFF

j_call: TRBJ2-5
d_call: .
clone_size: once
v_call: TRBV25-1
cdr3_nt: TGTGCCAGCAGTGGCGGGATTAAAGAGACCCAGTACTTC
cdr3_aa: CASSGGIKETQYF

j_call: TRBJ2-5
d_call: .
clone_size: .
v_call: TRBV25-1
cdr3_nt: TGTGCCAGCAGTTCCCTCTACCAAGAGACCCAGTACTTC
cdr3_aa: CASSSLYQETQYF

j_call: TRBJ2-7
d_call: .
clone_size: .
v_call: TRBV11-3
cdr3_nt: TGTGCCAGCAGCCTTGCGGGGCGGGGCGAGCAGTACTTC
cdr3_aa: CASSLAGRGEQYF

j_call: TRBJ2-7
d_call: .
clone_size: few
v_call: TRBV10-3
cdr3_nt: TGTGCCATCAGTGCACGATCCTACGAGCAGTACTTC
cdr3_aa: CAISARSYEQYF

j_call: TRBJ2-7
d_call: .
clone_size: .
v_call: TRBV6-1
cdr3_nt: TGTGCCAGCAGTCGGGTTTACGGGATCGGCTACGAGCAGTACTTC
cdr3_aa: CASSRVYGIGYEQYF

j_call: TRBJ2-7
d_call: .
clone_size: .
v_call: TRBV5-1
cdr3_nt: TGCGCCAGCAGCTTGGGGGGCTCGGGTTACGAGCAGTACTTC
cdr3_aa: CASSLGGSGYEQYF

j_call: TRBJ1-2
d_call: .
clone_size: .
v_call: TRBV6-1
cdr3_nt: TGTGCCAGCACCATGGGGGGCAGATCAAAAAGCTACACCTTC
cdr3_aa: CASTMGGRSKSYTF

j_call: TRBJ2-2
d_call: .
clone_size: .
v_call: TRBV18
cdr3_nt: TGTGCCAGCTCACCACCTCTGGGGCGAAGCACCGGGGAGCTGTTTTTT
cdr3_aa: CASSPPLGRSTGELFF

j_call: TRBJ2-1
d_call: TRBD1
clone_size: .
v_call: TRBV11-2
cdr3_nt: TGTGCCAGCAGCTTCGGACAGGGGGTTAGTGAGCAGTTCTTC
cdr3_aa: CASSFGQGVSEQFF

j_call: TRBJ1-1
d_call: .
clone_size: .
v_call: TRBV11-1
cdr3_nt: TGTGCCAGCAGCTTTGACAAGAAGACTGAAGCTTTCTTT
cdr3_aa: CASSFDKKTEAFF

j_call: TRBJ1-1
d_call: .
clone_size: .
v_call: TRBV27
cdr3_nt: TGTGCCAGCGCGAGGGGGGGTTTTGACAGTCGTTTGAACACTGAAGCTTTCTTT
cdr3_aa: CASARGGFDSRLNTEAFF

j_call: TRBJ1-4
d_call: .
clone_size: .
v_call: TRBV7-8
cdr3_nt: TGTGCCAGCAGCCCACGCAGCGCTAGGACGGATCGAACTAATGAAAAACTGTTTTTT
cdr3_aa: CASSPRSARTDRTNEKLFF

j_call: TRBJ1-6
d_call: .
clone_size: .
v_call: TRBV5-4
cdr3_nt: TGTGCCAGCAGCTTTGAACCCTCGGGTAATTCACCCCTCCACTTT
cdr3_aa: CASSFEPSGNSPLHF

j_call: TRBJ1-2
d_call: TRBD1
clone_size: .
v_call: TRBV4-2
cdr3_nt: TGTGCCAGCAGCCAAGATCCAGGACAGGGGTACTATGGCTACACCTTC
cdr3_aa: CASSQDPGQGYYGYTF

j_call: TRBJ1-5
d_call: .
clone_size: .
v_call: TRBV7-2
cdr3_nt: TGTGCCAGCAGCTTAGATCAGGGGCAGGGTCAGCCCCAGCATTTT
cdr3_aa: CASSLDQGQGQPQHF

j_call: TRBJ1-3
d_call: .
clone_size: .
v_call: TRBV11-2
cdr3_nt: TGTGCCAGCAGCTTAGACAGAAACACCATATATTTT
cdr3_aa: CASSLDRNTIYF

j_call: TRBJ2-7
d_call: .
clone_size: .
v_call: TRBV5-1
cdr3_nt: TGCGCCAGCAGCTTGGCCGGGAAGACCGAGGCGGAGCAGTACTTC
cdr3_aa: CASSLAGKTEAEQYF

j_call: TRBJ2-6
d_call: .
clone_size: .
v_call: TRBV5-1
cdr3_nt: TGCGCCAGCAGCCAAAACCTAGGGGGGAGCTATTCTGGGGCCAACGTCCTGACTTTC
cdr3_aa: CASSQNLGGSYSGANVLTF

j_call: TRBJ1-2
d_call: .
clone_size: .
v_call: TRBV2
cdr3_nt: TGTGCCAGCAGCCTTAGGGGGGGCAAGGGCTACACCTTC
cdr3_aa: CASSLRGGKGYTF

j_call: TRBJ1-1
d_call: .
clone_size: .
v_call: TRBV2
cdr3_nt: TGTGCCAGCAGTGAAAAGAGGAACACTGAAGCTTTCTTT
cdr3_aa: CASSEKRNTEAFF

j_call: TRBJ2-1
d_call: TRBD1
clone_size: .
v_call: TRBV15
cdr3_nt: TGTGCCACCAGCACCACAGGGGTCAATGAGCAGTTCTTC
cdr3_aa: CATSTTGVNEQFF

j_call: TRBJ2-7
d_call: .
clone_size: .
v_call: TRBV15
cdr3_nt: TGTGCCACCAGCAGCCCCCTGGCTGGGTACGACCCCTACGAGCAGTACTTC
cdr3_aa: CATSSPLAGYDPYEQYF

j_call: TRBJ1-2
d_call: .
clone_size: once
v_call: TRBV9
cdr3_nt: TGTGCCAGCAGCGTAGGATATGGCTACACCTTC
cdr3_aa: CASSVGYGYTF

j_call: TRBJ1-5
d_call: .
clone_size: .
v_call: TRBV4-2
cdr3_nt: TGTGCCAGCAGCCAAGAAGACAGGTCCAATCAGCCCCAGCATTTT
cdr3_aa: CASSQEDRSNQPQHF

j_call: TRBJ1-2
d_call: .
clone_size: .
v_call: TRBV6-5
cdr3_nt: TGTGCCAGCAGACCTGGGTCGGGTAAGGGCGGCTACACCTTC
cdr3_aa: CASRPGSGKGGYTF

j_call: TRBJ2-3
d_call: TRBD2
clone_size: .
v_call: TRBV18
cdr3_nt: TGTGCCAGCTCACCGGGCGGGAGGTCCTTCACAGATACGCAGTATTTT
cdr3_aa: CASSPGGRSFTDTQYF

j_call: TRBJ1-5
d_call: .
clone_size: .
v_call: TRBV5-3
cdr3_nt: TGTGCCAGAAGCTTCTCTCCGGAAGGCTCCAATCAGCCCCAGCATTTT
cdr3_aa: CARSFSPEGSNQPQHF

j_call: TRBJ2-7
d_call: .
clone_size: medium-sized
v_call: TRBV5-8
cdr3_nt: TGTGCCAGCAGGGTGGGGGCAGGGATCGAGCAGTACTTC
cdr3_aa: CASRVGAGIEQYF